This TCR beta chain is drawn from a study of early T cells in non-severe SARS-CoV-2 infection. Individual cDNA molecules were tagged with unique molecular identifiers, the study reported. TCRdb re-called the 5' RACE reads through MiXCR, storing one row per CDR3 protein. The sample carries around 110,000 distinct CDR3 sequences, more than 9.5% recorded once. CDR1 and CDR2 from the germline V gene are LGHNA and YSLEER. Trimming stripped 1 base from V and 2 bases from J, with 17 bases between. The CDR3 runs 17 residues. General observations from the study: The matching step, a VDJdb search, favored anti-spike CD8 responses and missed private and CD4 specificities.

Concerning this clonotype: Its antigen is undetermined. A much more abundant neighbour one base away suggests this may be a read error.

This TCR was sampled from an adult who was a healthcare worker with PCR-confirmed SARS-CoV-2 infection or an uninfected control (not recorded which). Sequenced: whole blood. The V call is TRBV4-3, the J call TRBJ2-5, with D uncertain. The chain's CDR3 is CASSQGPVLGSQETQYF. The DNA of the CDR3 is TGCGCCAGCAGCCAAGGACCCGTCCTAGGATCACAAGAGACCCAGTACTTC.